This TCR beta chain is drawn from a study of identical twins. The CDR3 has 13 amino acids. CDR1 and CDR2 (germline): MNHEY, SVGEGT. Trimming pared 2 bases from V and 2 bases from J, leaving 7 bases between. Study outcomes and limitations: Beta out-of-frame twin sharing showed a weaker excess.

This clonotype turned up a few times. Its antigen is not known. One entry per CDR3 protein results from TCRdb running MiXCR on the 5' RACE reads. The sample has 250,000 or so distinct CDR3 sequences, roughly 8% seen once; the top ten hold 2.5% to 3.5%. Another study also made use of these data, one on yellow fever vaccine responses in identical twins.

The J gene is TRBJ2-7, the V gene TRBV6-2 or TRBV6-3; TRBD1 is a possible D gene (6 bases). The receptor was derived from a woman under 30 in good health. The sequenced sample consisted of CD8+ T cells sorted from blood. The CDR3 region has the DNA TGTGCCAGCAGTTACGACAGGACCTACGAGCAGTACTTC. Translated, it gives CASSYDRTYEQYF.